This TCR beta chain was found in a study of CD8 T cells in ankylosing spondylitis. CDR3 size: 15 residues. The J segment lost 1 base and the V segment lost 3 bases, leaving 4 bases of the junction unmatched. Per the germline V gene, CDR1 is KGHSH and CDR2 is LQKENI. This clonotype occurred many times. Its antigen is still unknown. Study-wide results and caveats: Matched ankylosing spondylitis synovial fluid reportedly contained a significantly enriched population of disease-linked clones.

By quantitative 5'-RACE with molecular barcodes, the TCR beta libraries were made. TCRdb independently ran MiXCR on the 5' RACE reads; one entry per CDR3 protein. The table has more than 150,000 distinct CDR3 sequences, roughly 18% seen once; the top ten hold more than 3.5%. The receptor was isolated from a male donor aged 5 to 29 with ankylosing spondylitis or in good health (not recorded which). V and J are TRBV18 and TRBJ2-5, with 8 bases fitting TRBD1. The specimen sequenced was blood, either unsorted or a sorted T cell fraction (not recorded which). The DNA of the CDR3 is TGTGCCAGCTCACCGACGACAGGGGTCCAAGAGACCCAGTACTTC. Its protein product is CASSPTTGVQETQYF.